This TCR beta chain emerged from a study of blood T cells in healthy people across ages. The use of a sample-barcoded 5' primer and a J-beta primer mix characterized a second PCR of about 6 to 12 cycles. MiXCR was run by TCRdb on the 5' RACE reads, yielding one entry per CDR3 protein. The sample includes fewer than 750,000 distinct CDR3 sequences, 40% to 65% seen only once; the top ten take about 13%. V dropped 0 bases and J dropped 4 bases, with 15 bases sitting between them. Per germline, CDR1 LGHNA and CDR2 YNFKEQ. This CDR3 contains 16 residues. The J gene is TRBJ1-2, the V gene TRBV4-2; D perhaps matches TRBD1 (6 bases). The receptor comes from a woman over 75 in good health. The specimen sequenced was blood. The CDR3 protein is CASSQEAYTGSYGYTF. The CDR3 DNA reads as TGTGCCAGCAGCCAAGAAGCCTATACAGGGTCCTATGGCTACACCTTC.